The rows below give T cell receptor beta chains drawn from one sample of a study of T cell repertoires in cytomegalovirus infection. From the reads, TCRdb called clonotypes with MiXCR, one entry per CDR3 protein. The sample contains 250,000 or so distinct CDR3 sequences, about a sixth of which appear only once. Source material: CD8+ T cells from PBMCs. These receptors all come from a human donor in good health (CMV status not recorded). Some clones in this sample may be carry-over from other donors' samples. The CDR3 runs from the conserved cysteine through the conserved F or W. Each record gives: J gene, V gene, D gene, clone size, CDR3 DNA, CDR3 protein. The D gene is left open where the match is weak. Rows may omit the clone size; those that give it use once, few, many or a size class.

j_call: TRBJ2-7; v_call: TRBV7-9; d_call: .; clone_size: many; cdr3_nt: TGTGCCAGCGATGGCGGGTTCTCCTACGAGCAGTACTTC; cdr3_aa: CASDGGFSYEQYF
j_call: TRBJ1-6; v_call: TRBV6-2/TRBV6-3; d_call: TRBD1; clone_size: .; cdr3_nt: TGTGCCAGCAGTTACGGGACAGGGGGCGAGAATTCACCCCTCCACTTT; cdr3_aa: CASSYGTGGENSPLHF
j_call: TRBJ1-6; v_call: TRBV28; d_call: .; clone_size: .; cdr3_nt: TGTGCCAGCAGTCCAGGACCATCACCCCTCCACTTT; cdr3_aa: CASSPGPSPLHF
j_call: TRBJ2-1; v_call: TRBV7-3; d_call: TRBD1; clone_size: .; cdr3_nt: TGTGCCAGCAGCTCCGGGACAGGGGCGTTGGAGCAGTTCTTC; cdr3_aa: CASSSGTGALEQFF
j_call: TRBJ1-1; v_call: TRBV4-1; d_call: TRBD1; clone_size: .; cdr3_nt: TGCGCCAGCAGCCAGGGGGGGACAGGGGGTCGCACTGAAGCTTTCTTT; cdr3_aa: CASSQGGTGGRTEAFF
j_call: TRBJ2-3; v_call: TRBV2; d_call: .; clone_size: many; cdr3_nt: TGTGCCAGCAGTGATCCCGGGGGCCTCACAGATACGCAGTATTTT; cdr3_aa: CASSDPGGLTDTQYF
j_call: TRBJ2-7; v_call: TRBV6-1; d_call: TRBD1; clone_size: .; cdr3_nt: TGTGCCAGCAGTGGGGACCGGGACAGCCCCTACGAGCAGTACTTC; cdr3_aa: CASSGDRDSPYEQYF
j_call: TRBJ2-1; v_call: TRBV7-6; d_call: .; clone_size: .; cdr3_nt: TGTGCCAGCAGCCCTTGGAGTAGCGGCTACAATGAGCAGTTCTTC; cdr3_aa: CASSPWSSGYNEQFF
j_call: TRBJ2-1; v_call: TRBV4-3; d_call: .; clone_size: many; cdr3_nt: TGCGCCAGCAGCCAGAGGGTAAACTCCTACAATGAGCAGTTCTTC; cdr3_aa: CASSQRVNSYNEQFF
j_call: TRBJ2-5; v_call: TRBV25-1; d_call: .; clone_size: many; cdr3_nt: TGTGCCAGCAGTGAATTGGGCGATGGAGAGACCCAGTACTTC; cdr3_aa: CASSELGDGETQYF
j_call: TRBJ2-2; v_call: TRBV29-1; d_call: .; clone_size: .; cdr3_nt: TGCAGCGTTGATCCAGGAGGTTACACCGGGGAGCTGTTTTTT; cdr3_aa: CSVDPGGYTGELFF
j_call: TRBJ2-7; v_call: TRBV3-1; d_call: TRBD1; clone_size: .; cdr3_nt: TGTGCCAGCAGCGGGGGACAGGCTCCCTACGAGCAGTACTTC; cdr3_aa: CASSGGQAPYEQYF
j_call: TRBJ2-3; v_call: TRBV14; d_call: TRBD2; clone_size: .; cdr3_nt: TGTGCCAGCAGCCAAGGGGACGGGGGGGCCAGAGATACGCAGTATTTT; cdr3_aa: CASSQGDGGARDTQYF
j_call: TRBJ1-4; v_call: TRBV6-6; d_call: .; clone_size: many; cdr3_nt: TGTGCCACAGTCAGGGGCGGCCTAGCTGAAAAACTGTTTTTT; cdr3_aa: CATVRGGLAEKLFF
j_call: TRBJ1-5; v_call: TRBV6-5; d_call: .; clone_size: few; cdr3_nt: TGTGCCAGCAGTTACTCAGCAAGGACACCTAATCAGCCCCAGCATTTT; cdr3_aa: CASSYSARTPNQPQHF
j_call: TRBJ2-5; v_call: TRBV6-5; d_call: .; clone_size: .; cdr3_nt: TGTGCCAGCAGACCGACAATGGGGTACCAAGAGACCCAGTACTTC; cdr3_aa: CASRPTMGYQETQYF
j_call: TRBJ2-1; v_call: TRBV11-3; d_call: TRBD2; clone_size: few; cdr3_nt: TGTGCCAGCAGCTTAGCGGGGGGTGACAATGAGCAGTTCTTC; cdr3_aa: CASSLAGGDNEQFF
j_call: TRBJ2-7; v_call: TRBV2; d_call: .; clone_size: .; cdr3_nt: TGTGCCAGCACTCACGCCTACGAGCAGTACTTC; cdr3_aa: CASTHAYEQYF
j_call: TRBJ2-5; v_call: TRBV7-6; d_call: .; clone_size: .; cdr3_nt: TGTGCCAGCAGCCGCGCCGGAGAGACCCAGTACTTC; cdr3_aa: CASSRAGETQYF
j_call: TRBJ2-3; v_call: TRBV12-3/TRBV12-4; d_call: .; clone_size: .; cdr3_nt: TGTGCCAGCAGTCAACAGGGAATAATATTCACAGATACGCAGTATTTT; cdr3_aa: CASSQQGIIFTDTQYF
j_call: TRBJ2-1; v_call: TRBV27; d_call: TRBD2; clone_size: few; cdr3_nt: TGTGCCAGCGCGGGCGGGGGAAATGAGCAGTTCTTC; cdr3_aa: CASAGGGNEQFF
j_call: TRBJ2-3; v_call: TRBV28; d_call: .; clone_size: .; cdr3_nt: TGTGCCAGCAGCCCAAGACCAGACCCGCCGATCACAGATACGCAGTATTTT; cdr3_aa: CASSPRPDPPITDTQYF
j_call: TRBJ2-4; v_call: TRBV20-1; d_call: .; clone_size: .; cdr3_nt: TGCAGTGCTAGAGATAAGGGGGGGACGGCCAAAAACATTCAGTACTTC; cdr3_aa: CSARDKGGTAKNIQYF
j_call: TRBJ2-1; v_call: TRBV7-9; d_call: TRBD2; clone_size: .; cdr3_nt: TGTGCCAGCAGCAGACTAGCGGGGGGGGCGTTGGGGTGGAATGAGCAGTTCTTC; cdr3_aa: CASSRLAGGALGWNEQFF
j_call: TRBJ2-7; v_call: TRBV7-6; d_call: TRBD1; clone_size: few; cdr3_nt: TGTGCCAGCAGCCAGGTAAAGGACAGGGGAGCCTACGAGCAGTACTTC; cdr3_aa: CASSQVKDRGAYEQYF